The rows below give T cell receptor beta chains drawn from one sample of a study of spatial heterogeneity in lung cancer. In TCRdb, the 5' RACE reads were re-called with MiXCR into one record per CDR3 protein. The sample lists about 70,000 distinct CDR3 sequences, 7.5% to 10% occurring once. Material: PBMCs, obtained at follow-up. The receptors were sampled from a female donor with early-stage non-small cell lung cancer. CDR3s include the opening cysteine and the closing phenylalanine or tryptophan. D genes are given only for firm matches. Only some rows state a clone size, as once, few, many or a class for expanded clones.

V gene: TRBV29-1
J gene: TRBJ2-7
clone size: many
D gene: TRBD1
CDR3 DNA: TGCAGCGTTGGTCCCTCGGCAGGGGGCTACGAGCAGTACTTC
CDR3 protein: CSVGPSAGGYEQYF

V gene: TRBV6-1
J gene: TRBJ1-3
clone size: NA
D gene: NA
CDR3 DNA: TGTGCCAGCCCACCCGGTGGCACCATATATTTT
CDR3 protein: CASPPGGTIYF

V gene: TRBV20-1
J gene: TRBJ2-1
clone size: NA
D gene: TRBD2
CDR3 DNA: TGCAGTGCTAGAGAGGGGACTAGGATAAGTGAGCAGTTCTTC
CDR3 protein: CSAREGTRISEQFF

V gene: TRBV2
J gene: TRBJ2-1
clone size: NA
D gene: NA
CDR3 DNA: TGTGCCAGCAGTGTTCGGAGTTACAATGAGCAGTTCTTC
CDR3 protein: CASSVRSYNEQFF

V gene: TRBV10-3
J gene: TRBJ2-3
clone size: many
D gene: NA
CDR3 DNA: TGTGCCATCTCCGGGCCGGCGCTAGATACGCAGTATTTT
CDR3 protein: CAISGPALDTQYF

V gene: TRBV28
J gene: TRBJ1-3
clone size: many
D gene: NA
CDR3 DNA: TGTGCCAGCAGTGACAGCGCTGGAAACACCATATATTTT
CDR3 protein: CASSDSAGNTIYF

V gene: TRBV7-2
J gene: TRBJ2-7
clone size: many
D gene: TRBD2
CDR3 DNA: TGTGCCAGCAGCATTAGCGGGAGTCGGAACGAGCAGTACTTC
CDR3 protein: CASSISGSRNEQYF

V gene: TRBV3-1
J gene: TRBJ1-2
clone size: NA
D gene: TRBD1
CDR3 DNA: TGTGCCAGCAGCCAACAGGGGGCGGACTATGGCTACACCTTC
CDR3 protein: CASSQQGADYGYTF

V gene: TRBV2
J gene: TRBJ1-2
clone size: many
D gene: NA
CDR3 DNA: TGTGCCAGCAGTGAACTGAACTATGGCTACACCTTC
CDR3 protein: CASSELNYGYTF

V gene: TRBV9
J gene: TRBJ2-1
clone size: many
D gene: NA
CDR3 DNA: TGTGCCAGCAGCGTAGGGGCGGATGCCTACAATGAGCAGTTCTTC
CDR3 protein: CASSVGADAYNEQFF

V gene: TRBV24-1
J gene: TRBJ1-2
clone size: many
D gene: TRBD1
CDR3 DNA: TGTGCCACCAGTGATTTGGGACAGGGACATGGCTACACCTTC
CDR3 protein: CATSDLGQGHGYTF

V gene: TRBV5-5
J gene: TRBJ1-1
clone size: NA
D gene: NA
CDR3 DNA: TGTGCCAGCAGCGTGACTATGAACACTGAAGCTTTCTTT
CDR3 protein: CASSVTMNTEAFF

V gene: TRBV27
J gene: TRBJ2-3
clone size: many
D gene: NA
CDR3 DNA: TGTGCCAGCAGTTTAAGACCCCGCACAGATACGCAGTATTTT
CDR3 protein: CASSLRPRTDTQYF

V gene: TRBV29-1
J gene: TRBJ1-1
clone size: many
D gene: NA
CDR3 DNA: TGCAGCGTCGAACATGGCAGTTGGGTTGACACTGAAGCTTTCTTT
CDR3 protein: CSVEHGSWVDTEAFF

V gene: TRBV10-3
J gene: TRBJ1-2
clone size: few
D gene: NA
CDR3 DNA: TGTGCCATCAGTGACTTCCCCAGTGGCAGGGTGCGGTACACCTTC
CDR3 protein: CAISDFPSGRVRYTF

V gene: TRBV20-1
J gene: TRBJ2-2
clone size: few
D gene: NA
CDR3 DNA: TGCAGTGCGGACCCGGGACTGTACACCGGGGAGCTGTTTTTT
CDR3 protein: CSADPGLYTGELFF

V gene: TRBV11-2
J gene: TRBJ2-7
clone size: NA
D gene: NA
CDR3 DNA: TGTGCCAGCAGCTTAGACAGAAACAACGAAGAGCAGTACTTC
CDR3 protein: CASSLDRNNEEQYF

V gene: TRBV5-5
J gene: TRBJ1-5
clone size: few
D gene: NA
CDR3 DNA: TGTGCCAGCAGCTTGGATTTTAGCACAGGGTATAGCAATCAGCCCCAGCATTTT
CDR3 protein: CASSLDFSTGYSNQPQHF

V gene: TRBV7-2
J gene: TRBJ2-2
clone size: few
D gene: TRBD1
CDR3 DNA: TGTGCCAGCAGCCAACAGGGGGCTCACGGGGAGCTGTTTTTT
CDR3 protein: CASSQQGAHGELFF

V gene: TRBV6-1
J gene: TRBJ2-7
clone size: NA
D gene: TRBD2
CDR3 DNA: TGTGCCAGCAGTGAAAGGGGACTAGGATACGAGCAGTACTTC
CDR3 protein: CASSERGLGYEQYF

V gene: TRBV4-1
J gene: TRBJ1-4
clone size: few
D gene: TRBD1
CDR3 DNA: TGCGCCAGCAGTCCAATTCGACAGGGCTTGGATGAAAAACTGTTTTTT
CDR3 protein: CASSPIRQGLDEKLFF

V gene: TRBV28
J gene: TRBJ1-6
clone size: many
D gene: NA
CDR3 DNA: TGTGCCAGCAACCCGGCGGGTCCGGATTCACCCCTCCACTTT
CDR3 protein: CASNPAGPDSPLHF

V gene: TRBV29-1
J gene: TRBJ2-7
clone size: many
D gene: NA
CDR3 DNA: TGCAGCGTTACCCAGGCCTCCTACGAGCAGTACTTC
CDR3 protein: CSVTQASYEQYF

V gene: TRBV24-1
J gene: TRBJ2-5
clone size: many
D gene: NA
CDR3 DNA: TGTGCCACCAGTGACGGGGCTCGGGAGACCCAGTACTTC
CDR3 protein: CATSDGARETQYF

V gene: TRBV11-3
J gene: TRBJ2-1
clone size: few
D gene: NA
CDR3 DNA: TGTGCCAGCAGCCTGGACCCTTCCCATGAGCAGTTCTTC
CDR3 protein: CASSLDPSHEQFF

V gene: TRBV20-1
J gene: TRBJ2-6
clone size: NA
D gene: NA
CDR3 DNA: TGCAGTGTGTTGAACTCTGGGGCCAACGTCCTGACTTTC
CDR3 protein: CSVLNSGANVLTF

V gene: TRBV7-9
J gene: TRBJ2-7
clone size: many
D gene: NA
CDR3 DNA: TGTGCCAGCAGCTCCGCCGGGACGGCCTACGAGCAGTACTTC
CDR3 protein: CASSSAGTAYEQYF

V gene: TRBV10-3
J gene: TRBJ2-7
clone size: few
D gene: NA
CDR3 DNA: TGTGCCATCAGTGTGGGAAAAGACTACGAGCAGTACTTC
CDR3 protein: CAISVGKDYEQYF

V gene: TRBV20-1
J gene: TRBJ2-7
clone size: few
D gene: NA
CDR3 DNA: TGCAGTGCTAGAGGCAGCTCCTACGAGCAGTACTTC
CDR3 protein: CSARGSSYEQYF

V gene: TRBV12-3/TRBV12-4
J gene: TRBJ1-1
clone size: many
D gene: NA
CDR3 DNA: TGTGCCAGCAGTCCGACCGGGCCCCCCGGAGACACTGAAGCTTTCTTT
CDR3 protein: CASSPTGPPGDTEAFF

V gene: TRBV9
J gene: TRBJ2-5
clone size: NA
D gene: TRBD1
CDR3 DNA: TGTGCCAGCAGCGCCGGGACAGAGAAAGAGACCCAGTACTTC
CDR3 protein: CASSAGTEKETQYF

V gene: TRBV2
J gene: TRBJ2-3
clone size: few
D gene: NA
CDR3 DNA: TGTGCCAGCAGTGAATACGCTAGCCCAGATACGCAGTATTTT
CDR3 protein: CASSEYASPDTQYF

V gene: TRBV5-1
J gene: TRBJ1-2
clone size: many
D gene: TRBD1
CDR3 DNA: TGCGCCAGCAGCTTCCTTCCGACAGGGAACTATGGCTACACCTTC
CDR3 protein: CASSFLPTGNYGYTF

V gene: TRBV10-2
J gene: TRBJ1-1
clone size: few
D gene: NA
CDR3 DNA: TGCGCCGCCGTCCAGGGAGGGACTGAAGCTTTCTTT
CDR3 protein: CAAVQGGTEAFF

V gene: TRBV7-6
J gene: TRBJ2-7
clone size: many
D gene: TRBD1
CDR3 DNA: TGTGCCAGCAGCCCCGGGGACAGGGTAGCAGGCGAGCAGTACTTC
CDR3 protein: CASSPGDRVAGEQYF

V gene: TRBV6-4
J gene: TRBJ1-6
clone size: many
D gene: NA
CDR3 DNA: TGTGCCAGCAGTTTGGGGACGGGTTCACCCCTCCACTTT
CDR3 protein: CASSLGTGSPLHF

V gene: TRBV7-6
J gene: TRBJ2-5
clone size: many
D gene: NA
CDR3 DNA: TGTGCCAGCAAACAAGGGGTACAAGAGACCCAGTACTTC
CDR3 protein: CASKQGVQETQYF

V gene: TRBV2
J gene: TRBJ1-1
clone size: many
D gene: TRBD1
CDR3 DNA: TGTGCCAGCATGGGGACAGGGGACACTGAAGCTTTCTTT
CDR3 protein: CASMGTGDTEAFF

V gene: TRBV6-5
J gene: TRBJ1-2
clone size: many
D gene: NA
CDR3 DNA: TGTGCCAGCAGTCCCGGGCCTCTGGGCTACACCTTC
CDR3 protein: CASSPGPLGYTF

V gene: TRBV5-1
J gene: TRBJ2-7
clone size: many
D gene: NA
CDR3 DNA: TGCGCCAGCAGCTTGGCCTCCTACGAGCAGTACTTC
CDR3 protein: CASSLASYEQYF

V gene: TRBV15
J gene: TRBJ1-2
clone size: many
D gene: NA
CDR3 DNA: TGTGCCACCGGCCTAGGAGGAGCTTATGGCTACACCTTC
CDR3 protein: CATGLGGAYGYTF

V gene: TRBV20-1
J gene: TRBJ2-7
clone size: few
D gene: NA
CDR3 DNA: TGCAGTGCTAGAGATGACCAGGGTGGTTGGGAGGTCGAGTACTTC
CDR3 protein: CSARDDQGGWEVEYF

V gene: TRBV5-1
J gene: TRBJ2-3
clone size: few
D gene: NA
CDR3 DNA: TGCGCCAGCAGGGACGGACCTAGCACAGATACGCAGTATTTT
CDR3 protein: CASRDGPSTDTQYF

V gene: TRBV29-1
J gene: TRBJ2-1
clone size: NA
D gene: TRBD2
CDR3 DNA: TGCAGCTCGAGGGCTAGCGGCTACAATGAGCAGTTCTTC
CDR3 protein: CSSRASGYNEQFF

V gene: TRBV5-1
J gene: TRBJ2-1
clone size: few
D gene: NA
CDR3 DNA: TGCGCCAGCAGCTTGGCCCCCCGCCGAGGCTCCTACAATGAGCAGTTCTTC
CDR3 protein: CASSLAPRRGSYNEQFF

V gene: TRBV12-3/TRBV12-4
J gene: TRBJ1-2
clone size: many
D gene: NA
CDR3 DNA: TGTGCCGCAGGGGTCGGGCCTAACTATGGCTACACCTTC
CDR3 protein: CAAGVGPNYGYTF

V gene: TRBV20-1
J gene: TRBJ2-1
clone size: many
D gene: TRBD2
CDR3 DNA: TGCAGTGCTAGAGATGGCGACAGCGGGATAGAAAGATACAATGAGCAGTTCTTC
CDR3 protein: CSARDGDSGIERYNEQFF

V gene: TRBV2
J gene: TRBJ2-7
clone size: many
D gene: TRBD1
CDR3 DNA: TGTGCCAGCAGTAGATGGGACAGGGTTGGCGAGCAGTACTTC
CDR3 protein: CASSRWDRVGEQYF

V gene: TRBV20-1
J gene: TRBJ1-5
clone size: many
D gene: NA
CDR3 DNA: TGCAGTGCTAGAGATCTCGAGGTTCAGCCCCAGCATTTT
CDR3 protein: CSARDLEVQPQHF

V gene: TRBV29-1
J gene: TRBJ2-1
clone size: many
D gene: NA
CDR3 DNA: TGCAGCGTTGTACCAATAAGGGGGAATGAGCAGTTCTTC
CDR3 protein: CSVVPIRGNEQFF

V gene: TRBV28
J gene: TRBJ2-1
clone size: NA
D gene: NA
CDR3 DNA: TGTGCCACACTAGCTACCCTTTTGGATGAGCAGTTCTTC
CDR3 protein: CATLATLLDEQFF

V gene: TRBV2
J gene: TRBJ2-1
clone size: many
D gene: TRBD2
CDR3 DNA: TGTGCCAGCAGTTGGACTAGCGGGGCCGTGGGGTCCCAGTTCTTC
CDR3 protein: CASSWTSGAVGSQFF

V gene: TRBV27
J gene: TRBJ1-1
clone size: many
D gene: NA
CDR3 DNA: TGTGCCAGCAGTTTGTGGGTTGGGACTGAAGCTTTCTTT
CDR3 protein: CASSLWVGTEAFF

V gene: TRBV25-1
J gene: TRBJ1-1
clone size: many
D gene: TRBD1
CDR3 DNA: TGTGCCAGCAGTGTCAGGGGGCAAGCTTTCTTT
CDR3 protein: CASSVRGQAFF

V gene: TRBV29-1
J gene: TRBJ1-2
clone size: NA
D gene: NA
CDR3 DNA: TGCAGCGTGGAGGGACACGGAGACCCTATGAACTATGGCTACACCTTC
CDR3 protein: CSVEGHGDPMNYGYTF